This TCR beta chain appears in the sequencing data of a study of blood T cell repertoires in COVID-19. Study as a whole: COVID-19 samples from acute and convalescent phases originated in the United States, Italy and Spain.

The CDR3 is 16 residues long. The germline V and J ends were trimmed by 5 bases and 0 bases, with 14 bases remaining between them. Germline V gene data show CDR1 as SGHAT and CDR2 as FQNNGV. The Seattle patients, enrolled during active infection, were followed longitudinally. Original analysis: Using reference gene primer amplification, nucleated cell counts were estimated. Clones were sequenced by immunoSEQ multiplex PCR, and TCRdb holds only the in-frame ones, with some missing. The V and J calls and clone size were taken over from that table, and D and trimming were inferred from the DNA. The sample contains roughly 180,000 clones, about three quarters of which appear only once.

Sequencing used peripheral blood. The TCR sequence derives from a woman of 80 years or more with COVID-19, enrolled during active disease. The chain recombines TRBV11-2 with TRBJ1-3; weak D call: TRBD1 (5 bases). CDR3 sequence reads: CASSPRGAASGNTIYF. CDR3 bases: TGTGCCAGCAGCCCGCGTGGGGCCGCCTCTGGAAACACCATATATTTT.